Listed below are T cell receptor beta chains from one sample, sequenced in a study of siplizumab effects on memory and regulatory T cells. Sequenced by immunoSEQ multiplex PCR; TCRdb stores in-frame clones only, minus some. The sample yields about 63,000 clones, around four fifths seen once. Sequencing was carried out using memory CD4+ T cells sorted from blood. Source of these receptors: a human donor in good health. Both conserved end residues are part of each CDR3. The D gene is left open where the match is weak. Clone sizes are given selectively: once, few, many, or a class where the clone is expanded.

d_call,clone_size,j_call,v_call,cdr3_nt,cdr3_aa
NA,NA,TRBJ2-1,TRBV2,TGTGCCAGCATAATGGACTCCTACAATGAGCAGTTCTTC,CASIMDSYNEQFF
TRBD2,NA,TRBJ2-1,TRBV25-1,TGTGCCAGCAGTGAACCAAGGACTAGCGGGAGGGCCAAGGTGTTCTTC,CASSEPRTSGRAKVFF
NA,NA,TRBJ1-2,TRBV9,TGTGCCAGCAGATCATCCCGGGGAGGCTATGGCTACACCTTC,CASRSSRGGYGYTF
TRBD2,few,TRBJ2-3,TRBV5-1,TGCGCCAGCAGCTTGCTGGGACTAGCGGGGGGCTCATCCACAGATACGCAGTATTTT,CASSLLGLAGGSSTDTQYF
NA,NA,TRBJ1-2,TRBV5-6,TGTGCCAGCAGGTTAGGATCGGGACAAATAAACTATGGCTACACCTTC,CASRLGSGQINYGYTF
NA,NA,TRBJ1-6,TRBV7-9,TGTGCCAGCAGCTTCTCAGGGGATTCAGGATCACCCCTCCACTTT,CASSFSGDSGSPLHF
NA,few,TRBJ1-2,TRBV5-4,TGTGCCAGCAGCTTGACAGGGACCTATGGCTACACCTTC,CASSLTGTYGYTF
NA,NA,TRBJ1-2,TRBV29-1,TGCAGCGTATATGGTGGCAGGGAAGCTAACTATGGCTACACCTTC,CSVYGGREANYGYTF
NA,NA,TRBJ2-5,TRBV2,TGTGCCAGAAGGGTGGCAGAGACCCAGTACTTC,CARRVAETQYF
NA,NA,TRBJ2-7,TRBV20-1,TGCAGTGCTAGAGGGGACTACGAGCAGTACTTC,CSARGDYEQYF
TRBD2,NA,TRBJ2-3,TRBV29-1,TGCAGCGTTGAGGGGGGGTCGGGTGATACGCAGTATTTT,CSVEGGSGDTQYF
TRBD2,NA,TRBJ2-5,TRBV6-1,TGTGCCAGCAGTACCGCGGGGGGGGAAGAGACCCAGTACTTC,CASSTAGGEETQYF
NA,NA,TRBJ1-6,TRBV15,TGTGCCACCAGCAGAGCGGACTCCTATAATTCACCCCTCCACTTT,CATSRADSYNSPLHF
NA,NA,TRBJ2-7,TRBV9,TGTGCCAGCAGCGTAAGGGTGGATAGCAACGAGCAGTACTTC,CASSVRVDSNEQYF
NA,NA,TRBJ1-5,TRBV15,TGTGCCACCAGCAGAGACCGGCGTCCTGAGGAGCCCCAGCATTTT,CATSRDRRPEEPQHF
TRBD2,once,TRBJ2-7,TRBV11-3,TGTGCCAGCAGCCTTAGCGGGGGCCAGACCTACGAGCAGTACTTC,CASSLSGGQTYEQYF
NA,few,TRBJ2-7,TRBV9,TGTGCCAGCAGCTTCGGGCCCTCCTACGAGCAGTACTTC,CASSFGPSYEQYF
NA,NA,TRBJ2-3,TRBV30,TGTGCCTGGAGTTTAAGCACAGATACGCAGTATTTT,CAWSLSTDTQYF
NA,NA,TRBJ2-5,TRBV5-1,TGCGCCAGCAAGGGCGACGGGGAGACCCAGTACTTC,CASKGDGETQYF
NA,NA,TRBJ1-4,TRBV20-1,TGCAGTGCTGGAGGGGTTGGAAAACTGTTTTTT,CSAGGVGKLFF
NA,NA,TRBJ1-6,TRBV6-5,TGTGCCAGCAGTTACTCGATTGGGCAGCCCGAGTTT,CASSYSIGQPEF
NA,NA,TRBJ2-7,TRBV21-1,TGTGCCAGCAGCAGCGAAGTGGGCCCGAGTCCCCACCTCCACTACGAGCAGTACTTC,CASSSEVGPSPHLHYEQYF
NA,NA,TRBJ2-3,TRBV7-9,TGTGCCAGCAGCTCCCTAAGCACAGATACGCAGTATTTT,CASSSLSTDTQYF
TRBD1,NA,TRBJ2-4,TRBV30,TGTGCCTGGGATCGACAGGGAATAAACATTCAGTACTTC,CAWDRQGINIQYF
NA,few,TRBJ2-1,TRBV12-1,TGTGCCAGCAGCTTTGAAATTGACAGGGATGCCTACAATGAGCAGTTCTTC,CASSFEIDRDAYNEQFF
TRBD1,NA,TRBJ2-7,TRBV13,TGTGCCAGCAGCCGTACACTAGAGGGGGCGCAGAGCGAGCAGTACTTC,CASSRTLEGAQSEQYF
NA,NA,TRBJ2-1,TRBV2,TGTGCCAGCATATTGCACAATGAGCAGTTCTTC,CASILHNEQFF
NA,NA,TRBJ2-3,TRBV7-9,TGTGCCACCGACTCAGGAAGCACAGATACGCAGTATTTT,CATDSGSTDTQYF
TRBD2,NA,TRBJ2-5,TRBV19,TGTGCCAGTAGTATGGAGGGTAGCGGGAGAGGGGAGACCCAGTACTTC,CASSMEGSGRGETQYF
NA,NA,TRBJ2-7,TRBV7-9,TGTGCCAGCAGCCCCGCCGAGTACGAGCAGTACTTC,CASSPAEYEQYF
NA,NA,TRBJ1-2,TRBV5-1,TGCGCCAGCAGCTTGGATGGTTCAGCTAACTATGGCTACACCTTC,CASSLDGSANYGYTF
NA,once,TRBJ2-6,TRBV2,TGTGCCAGCAGTGACAGCTCTGGGGCCAACGTCCTGACTTTC,CASSDSSGANVLTF
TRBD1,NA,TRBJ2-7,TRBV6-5,TGTGCCAGCAGTGGCGGGACAGGGGTGGCCTACGAGCAGTACTTC,CASSGGTGVAYEQYF
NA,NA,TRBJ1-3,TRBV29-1,TGCAGCGTTGTGGGCCCATCGGCGAACACCATATATTTT,CSVVGPSANTIYF
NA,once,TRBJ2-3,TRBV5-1,TGCGCCAGCAGCTTAGCAACAGACTCTAGCACAGATACGCAGTATTTT,CASSLATDSSTDTQYF
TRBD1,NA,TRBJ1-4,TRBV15,TGTGCCACCAGCAGAAGTCTCACAGGGGCTGGTGAAAAACTGTTTTTT,CATSRSLTGAGEKLFF
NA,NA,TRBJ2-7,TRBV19,TGTGCCAGTAGTCCCCGGACACCGGGCGTTCCCGAGCAGTACTTC,CASSPRTPGVPEQYF
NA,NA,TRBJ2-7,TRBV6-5,TGTGCCAGCAGACGCGACAACTACGAGCAGTACTTC,CASRRDNYEQYF
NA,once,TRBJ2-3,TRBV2,TGTGCCAGCAGTGAACAGAGTAGCACAGATACGCAGTATTTT,CASSEQSSTDTQYF
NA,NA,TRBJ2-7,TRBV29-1,TGCAGCGTCCGCCGGGACGGCGAGCAGTACTTC,CSVRRDGEQYF
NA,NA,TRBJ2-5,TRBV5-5,TGTGCCAGCAGCTTACCCCAGGGACAAGAGACCCAGTACTTC,CASSLPQGQETQYF
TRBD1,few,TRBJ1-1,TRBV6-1,TGTGCCAGCACCCGGATTGGGACAGGTAATGAAGCTTTCTTT,CASTRIGTGNEAFF
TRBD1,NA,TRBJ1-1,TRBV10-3,TGTGCCATCAGTTGGGGAGGGGGCGGCACTGAAGCTTTCTTT,CAISWGGGGTEAFF
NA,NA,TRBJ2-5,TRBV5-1,TGCGCCAGCAGCTTTGGGGGTAGCGGACCCGAGACCCAGTACTTC,CASSFGGSGPETQYF
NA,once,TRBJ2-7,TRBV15,TGTGCCACCAGCAGAGGGTTGGGGGGAGCGAACGAGCAGTACTTC,CATSRGLGGANEQYF
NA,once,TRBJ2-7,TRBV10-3,TGTGCCATCAGTCCAGCCTACGAGCAGTACTTC,CAISPAYEQYF
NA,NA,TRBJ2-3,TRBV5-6,TGTGCCAGCAGCTTCTCGTCGGGGTCGGATACGCAGTATTTT,CASSFSSGSDTQYF
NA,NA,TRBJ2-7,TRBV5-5,TGTGCCAGCAGCTTGGTCAGACTGCAGGGATACGAGCAGTACTTC,CASSLVRLQGYEQYF
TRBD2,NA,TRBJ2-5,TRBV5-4,TGTGCCAGCAGCCGCGGACTAGCGGGACGCCAAGAGACCCAGTACTTC,CASSRGLAGRQETQYF
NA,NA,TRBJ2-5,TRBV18,TGTGCCAGCTCACCAGGTGAAGAGACCCAGTACTTC,CASSPGEETQYF
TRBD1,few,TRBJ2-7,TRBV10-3,TGTGCCACTGTTTACACCGGGACAGGGTCCCAGGAACAGTACTTC,CATVYTGTGSQEQYF
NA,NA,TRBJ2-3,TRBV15,TGTGCCACCAGCAGAGATCAGATTTCCGATACGCAGTATTTT,CATSRDQISDTQYF
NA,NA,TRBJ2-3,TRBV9,TGTGCCAGCAGCGTTGGGGGGCGCGGGTATGGAGATACGCAGTATTTT,CASSVGGRGYGDTQYF
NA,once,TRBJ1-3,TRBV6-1,TGTGCCAGCAGTGCGGGAGCTAGCGGGGCGGGAGGAAACACCATATATTTT,CASSAGASGAGGNTIYF
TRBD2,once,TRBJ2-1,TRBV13,TGTGCCAGCAGCCCACCTACTAGCGGGGCCTACAATGAGCAGTTCTTC,CASSPPTSGAYNEQFF